The clone carrying this T cell receptor (beta chain) was counted between two and nine times. This sample is drawn from a study of shared clonotypes between healthy human individuals. TCRdb's table, derived via immunoSEQ multiplex PCR, lists solely in-frame clones and lacks some. Of 600,000 to 700,000 clones in the sample, about 80% were seen once. Sample: memory CD4+ T cells sorted from blood. Subset meaning: CD45RA-negative fraction. The origin of this receptor is a woman between 25 and 40 years old in good health.

CDR3 sequence: CASSFYRTASEKLFF. The CDR3 coding sequence is TGTGCCAGCAGTTTTTATCGGACAGCGAGTGAAAAACTGTTTTTT. This chain joins TRBV28 and TRBJ1-4; D is possibly TRBD1 (6 bases). This CDR3 is built from 15 residues. The germline V gene has CDR1 MDHEN and CDR2 SYDVKM. The germline V and J ends were trimmed by 3 bases and 7 bases, with 15 bases remaining between them.